One and the same sample provided the 23 T cell receptor beta chains below, sequenced in a study of CXCR3-negative and CXCR3-positive naive CD8 T cells. The study made its TRB cDNA libraries by 5' RACE, adding UMI labels. Using the 5' RACE reads, TCRdb records one entry per CDR3 protein without DNA. This sample's table has about 56,000 distinct CDR3 sequences. Source material: memory CD8+ T cells from blood. The receptors come from a human donor in good health. Some clones in this sample may be carry-over from other donors' samples.

This chain uses TRBV28 with TRBJ2-1. CDR3 size: 15 residues. The germline CDR1 and CDR2 sequences are MDHEN and SYDVKM. The CDR3 spells CASSGVLSLYNEQFF.

The chain carries TRBV7-3 and TRBJ2-2. This CDR3 contains 17 residues. Germline loops: CDR1 SGHTA, CDR2 FQGTGA. CDR3 residues: CASSPSNRFANTGELFF.

V and J are TRBV5-1 and TRBJ2-2; the D call from TCRdb, TRBD1, cannot be confirmed without DNA. In germline, CDR1 is SGHRS, CDR2 YFSETQ. The CDR3 totals 22 residues. The chain's CDR3 is CASSRPTPGTDIFPANTGELFF.

The V call is TRBV4-1, the J call TRBJ2-3; TCRdb selects TRBD1, and the lack of DNA leaves this call unchecked. Germline CDR1 MGHRA, CDR2 YSYEKL. The CDR3 length is 15 residues. CDR3: CASSQGPTGTDTQYF.

The chain carries TRBV12-3 or TRBV12-4 and TRBJ2-6. The length of the CDR3 is 17 residues. CDR3 region: CASSFEFIPSGANVLTF.

The chain recombines TRBV28 with TRBJ1-6; TCRdb returns TRBD1, unconfirmable since there is no DNA. The CDR3 extends over 15 amino acids. Per germline, CDR1 MDHEN and CDR2 SYDVKM. The CDR3 spells CASSWDRRYNSPLHF.

The chain has TRBV3-1 and TRBJ2-6. There are 17 residues in the CDR3. The germline V gene has CDR1 LGHDT and CDR2 YNNKEL (reference sequence). The CDR3 sequence is CASSQVGSSSGANVLTF.

The chain has TRBV7-9 and TRBJ2-5; checking the TCRdb D call of TRBD1 is not possible without DNA. From germline, CDR1 is SEHNR and CDR2 FQNEAQ (reference sequence). There are 14 residues in the CDR3. The chain's CDR3 is CASSPGDYQETQYF.

This chain joins TRBV6-5 and TRBJ2-2; TCRdb's D gene call, TRBD1, goes unchecked for lack of DNA. CDR3 length: 16 residues. Germline lookup yields CDR1 MNHEY and CDR2 SVGAGI. The CDR3 loop reads CASSLERGANTGELFF.

CDR3 in amino acids: CASSLTGALNYGYTF. This chain connects TRBV27 to TRBJ1-2. The CDR3 spans 15 residues. CDR1 MNHEY and CDR2 SMNVEV come from the germline V gene (reference sequence).

V gene TRBV28 combines with J gene TRBJ2-7; there is no DNA to check the TCRdb D call of TRBD1. Germline assignment: CDR1 MDHEN and CDR2 SYDVKM. The CDR3 has 11 amino acids. CDR3 region: CASSGVGEQYF.

The chain joins TRBV27 to TRBJ2-3. The CDR3 is made up of 13 amino acids. The germline CDR1 and CDR2 sequences are MNHEY and SMNVEV (reference sequence). CDR3 sequence: CASSTSSTDTQYF.

The CDR3: CASSQLLAGPTDTQYF. This chain joins TRBV5-1 and TRBJ2-3; TCRdb outputs TRBD2, but without DNA this stays unchecked. The CDR3 is 16 amino acids. CDR1 and CDR2 (germline): SGHRS, YFSETQ. The full variable domain, with the rest looked up from reference TRBV5-1 and TRBJ2-3, is KAGVTQTPRYLIKTRGQQVTLSCSPISGHRSVSWYQQTPGQGLQFLFEYFSETQRNKGNFPGRFSGRQFSNSRSEMNVSTLELGDSALYLCASSQLLAGPTDTQYFGPGTRLTVL.

This sequence joins TRBV6-6 and TRBJ2-7. The CDR3 runs 15 residues. Germline V gene data show CDR1 as MNHNY and CDR2 as SVGAGI (reference sequence). The CDR3 spells CASSYLRDFNYEQYF.

CDR3 region: CSMTGPSSYNEQFF. The V gene is TRBV29-1, the J gene TRBJ2-1; TCRdb selects TRBD1, and the lack of DNA leaves this call unchecked. Germline V gene sequence: CDR1 SQVTM, CDR2 ANQGSEA. The CDR3 runs 14 residues.

V and J are TRBV7-6 and TRBJ2-7; TCRdb outputs TRBD1, but without DNA this stays unchecked. Per the germline V gene, CDR1 is SGHVS and CDR2 is FNYEAQ. The CDR3 runs 14 residues. CDR3 sequence reads: CASSPRDGPYEQYF.

The CDR3 is CASSITGHNEQFF. The chain carries TRBV19 and TRBJ2-1; TCRdb outputs TRBD1, but without DNA this stays unchecked. Per the germline V gene, CDR1 is LNHDA and CDR2 is SQIVND (reference sequence). This CDR3 has 13 amino acids.

This chain joins TRBV6-5 and TRBJ2-7; TCRdb's assignment of TRBD2 cannot be checked, as there is no DNA. The germline CDR1 and CDR2 sequences are MNHEY and SVGAGI. CDR3 size: 18 residues. The CDR3 loop is CASSTLIPGGPSSYEQYF.

The chain combines TRBV28 with TRBJ2-3; the D gene TCRdb calls, TRBD1, cannot be checked with no DNA. This CDR3 comprises 15 residues. In germline, CDR1 is MDHEN, CDR2 SYDVKM. CDR3 sequence: CASSLFLSGTDTQYF.

The J gene is TRBJ2-3, the V gene TRBV28; the TCRdb D gene call, TRBD2, has no DNA to confirm it. CDR1 is MDHEN and CDR2 is SYDVKM in the germline V gene. The CDR3 totals 11 residues. The CDR3 reads CASSFGTSWYF.

The J gene is TRBJ2-3, the V gene TRBV20-1; the TCRdb call, TRBD2, lacks DNA for checking. This CDR3 is 15 amino acids long. The V gene's germline CDR1 is DFQATT and CDR2 SNEGSKA (reference sequence). CDR3 amino acids: CSARDLRVSLDTQYF.

The CDR3 protein is CASSFAGGYEQYF. The chain is built from TRBV5-4 and TRBJ2-7; TCRdb indicates TRBD1, and absent DNA this call remains unverified. Germline V lookup: CDR1 SGHNT, CDR2 YYREEE (reference sequence). The CDR3 has 13 residues.

The chain combines TRBV7-9 with TRBJ2-3; TCRdb's D gene call, TRBD1, goes unchecked for lack of DNA. Germline loops: CDR1 SEHNR, CDR2 FQNEAQ (reference sequence). This CDR3 is built from 16 residues. CDR3 loop: CASSLSPGEGVNTQYF.